The 23 T cell receptor beta chains given below trace back to one sample, sequenced in a study of identical twins. TCRdb re-called the 5' RACE reads through MiXCR, storing one row per CDR3 protein. The table records a few hundred thousand distinct CDR3 sequences, roughly an eighth of them present only once. These sequences were also reported in another study, on yellow fever vaccine responses in identical twins.

The source material was memory (CD45RO+) T cells sorted from blood. Receptor source: a woman aged 18-35 years in good health.

This chain connects TRBV12-3 or TRBV12-4 to TRBJ1-2; no reliable D call. V was pared by 1 base and J by 8 bases, with 11 bases between. There are 13 residues in the CDR3. CDR3 loop: CASSLDHGLGYTF. CDR3 nucleotide sequence: TGTGCCAGCAGTTTAGATCACGGCCTGGGCTACACCTTC.

The chain employs TRBV12-3 or TRBV12-4 and TRBJ1-1; maybe TRBD1 (5 bases). CDR3 length: 14 residues. With 6 bases removed from V and 6 bases from J, the gap between germline ends came to 17 bases. As DNA, the CDR3 is TGTGCCAGCAGCCGGGGGGGGGGTTGGGCTGAAGCTTTCTTT. Translating it yields CASSRGGGWAEAFF.

This clonotype was found a few times. This chain links TRBV28 with TRBJ2-7; D gene unclear. This CDR3 region has 12 residues. From germline, CDR1 is MDHEN and CDR2 SYDVKM. V gave up 5 bases and J gave up 7 bases, with 12 bases separating them. CDR3 sequence: CASSLSSGEQYF. DNA for the CDR3: TGTGCCAGCAGTCTCAGCTCTGGTGAGCAGTACTTC. The variable domain in full, with the rest retrieved from reference TRBV28 and TRBJ2-7, is DVKVTQSSRYLVKRTGEKVFLECVQDMDHENMFWYRQDPGLGLRLIYFSYDVKMKEKGDIPEGYSVSREKKERFSLILESASTNQTSMYLCASSLSSGEQYFGPGTRLTVT.

This chain joins TRBV28 and TRBJ2-7, with a tentative D call TRBD1 (6 bases). Germline CDR1 and CDR2: MDHEN and SYDVKM. V was pared by 7 bases and J by 3 bases, with 16 bases between. The CDR3 runs 14 residues. The CDR3 spells CASTTAGQNYEQYF. CDR3 DNA sequence: TGTGCCAGCACCACCGCCGGACAGAACTACGAGCAGTACTTC.

This clonotype has ten or more counts. V is TRBV4-3 and J is TRBJ1-2; D is possibly TRBD1 (5 bases). This CDR3 region has 16 residues. Germline loops: CDR1 LGHNA, CDR2 YSLEER. V dropped 0 bases and J dropped 0 bases, with 11 bases sitting between them. CDR3 DNA: TGCGCCAGCAGCCAAGATGTACAGGTAGCTAACTATGGCTACACCTTC. Its protein is CASSQDVQVANYGYTF.

This clonotype was counted between two and nine times. This chain links TRBV16 with TRBJ1-4; maybe TRBD1 (6 bases). Germline CDR1 reads KGHSY; CDR2 reads FQNENV. Trimming stripped 4 bases from V and 4 bases from J, with 10 bases between. This CDR3 has 14 residues. The CDR3 nucleotides are TGTGCCAGCAGCCTGGGGACAAGTAATGAAAAACTGTTTTTT. It specifies CASSLGTSNEKLFF.

CDR3 nucleotides: TGTGCCAGCAGCTCCGGGACAGCCCAAGAGACCCAGTACTTC. This codes for CASSSGTAQETQYF. This chain uses TRBV5-5 with TRBJ2-5; 7 bases match TRBD1. The V gene's germline CDR1 is SGHKS and CDR2 YYEKEE (reference sequence). V lost 3 bases, J lost 1 base, and 3 bases stayed unmatched. CDR3 length: 14 amino acids. The entire variable domain, with the rest obtained from reference TRBV5-5 and TRBJ2-5, is as follows: DAGVTQSPTHLIKTRGQQVTLRCSPISGHKSVSWYQQVLGQGPQFIFQYYEKEERGRGNFPDRFSARQFPNYSSELNVNALLLGDSALYLCASSSGTAQETQYFGPGTRLLVL.

The chain combines TRBV11-2 with TRBJ2-1, with D possibly TRBD1 on 5 matching bases. The CDR3 totals 15 residues. Germline values: CDR1 SGHAT, CDR2 FQNNGV. The V and J ends lost 1 base and 9 bases respectively, with 16 bases between them. The DNA for the CDR3 is TGTGCCAGCAGCTTAGTCGTCCAGGGTAGAGGTGAGCAGTTCTTC. Translating it yields CASSLVVQGRGEQFF.

This clonotype was recorded a few times. The chain joins TRBV11-2 to TRBJ2-3; D gene unclear. The CDR3 runs 15 residues. With 1 base removed from V and 6 bases from J, the gap between germline ends came to 14 bases. Germline lookup yields CDR1 SGHAT and CDR2 FQNNGV. The CDR3 bases are TGTGCCAGCAGCTTAGTCGGTTTTGTGAGTGATACGCAGTATTTT. It translates to CASSLVGFVSDTQYF.

This rearrangement joins TRBV25-1 to TRBJ2-1, with a weak D call TRBD1 (6 bases). Trimming shortened V by 2 bases and J by 2 bases, and 16 bases separated the two germline ends. CDR3 length: 17 amino acids. The germline gives CDR1 MGHDK, CDR2 SYGVNS. CDR3 loop: CASSEPGQWYAYNEQFF. The CDR3 coding sequence is TGTGCCAGCAGTGAACCCGGACAGTGGTACGCCTACAATGAGCAGTTCTTC.

V gene TRBV14 combines with J gene TRBJ2-3; no reliable D call. CDR3 size: 13 residues. CDR1 and CDR2 (germline): SGHDN, FVKESK. The ends were cut back, 4 bases at V and 6 bases at J, with 11 bases in the middle. The CDR3 DNA is TGTGCCAGCAGCCGAACATTGGCCGATACGCAGTATTTT. Its translation is CASSRTLADTQYF.

The chain joins TRBV7-9 to TRBJ2-7; the D gene is possibly TRBD1 (6 bases). The CDR3 loop spans 15 amino acids. The ends were cut back, 2 bases at V and 2 bases at J, with 13 bases in the middle. The germline V gene has CDR1 SEHNR and CDR2 FQNEAQ (reference sequence). Written as DNA, the CDR3 is TGTGCCAGCAGCTTATTACAGGGAGTCACCTACGAGCAGTACTTC. Encoded protein: CASSLLQGVTYEQYF.

This clonotype was counted only a few times. This chain joins TRBV5-6 and TRBJ2-1, with D tentatively TRBD1 or TRBD2 (6 bases each). The length of the CDR3 is 17 residues. V lost 0 bases to trimming and J lost 0 bases, with 13 bases between them. CDR1 is SGHDT, CDR2 YYEEEE, per germline. The CDR3: CASSLASGAFSYNEQFF. The CDR3 DNA follows: TGTGCCAGCAGCTTGGCGTCGGGGGCCTTCTCCTACAATGAGCAGTTCTTC.

There are many counts of this clonotype. This chain joins TRBV19 and TRBJ2-6; the match to TRBD2 covers 7 bases. The ends lost 6 bases at V and 4 bases at J; junction bases unmatched: 9. The germline V gene has CDR1 LNHDA and CDR2 SQIVND (reference sequence). This CDR3 is built from 16 residues. CDR3 in DNA: TGTGCCAGTAGCCCCACCGGGGGGACCGGGGCCAACGTCCTGACTTTC. Its translation is CASSPTGGTGANVLTF.

This chain uses TRBV29-1 with TRBJ2-2; D possibly matches TRBD1 or TRBD2 (5 bases each). The CDR3 is 13 amino acids. The germline V and J ends were trimmed by 2 bases and 3 bases, with 7 bases remaining between them. CDR1 and CDR2 from the germline V gene are SQVTM and ANQGSEA. CDR3 region: CSVEQGDTGELFF. CDR3 nucleotides: TGCAGCGTTGAACAGGGAGACACCGGGGAGCTGTTTTTT.

This clonotype was observed many times. V and J are TRBV7-8 and TRBJ2-1; weak D call: TRBD1 (6 bases). CDR3 length equals 16 residues. Per germline, CDR1 SGHVS and CDR2 FQNEAQ. Trimming left V 1 base short and J 10 bases short, with 20 bases between. CDR3 residues: CASSLVSRTVDREQFF. The CDR3 DNA sequence: TGTGCCAGCAGCTTAGTATCCCGGACAGTCGATAGGGAGCAGTTCTTC. Full variable domain (outside the CDR3, taken from reference TRBV7-8 and TRBJ2-1): GAGVSQSPRYKVAKRGQDVALRCDPISGHVSLFWYQQALGQGPEFLTYFQNEAQLDKSGLPSDRFFAERPEGSVSTLKIQRTQQEDSAVYLCASSLVSRTVDREQFFGPGTRLTVL.

V gene TRBV20-1 combines with J gene TRBJ1-1; no clear D. This CDR3 contains 14 residues. Per the germline V gene, CDR1 is DFQATT and CDR2 is SNEGSKA (reference sequence). Trimming stripped 0 bases from V and 2 bases from J, with 10 bases between. The CDR3 is CSARDLRTNTEAFF. The CDR3 nucleotides are TGCAGTGCTAGAGACCTTCGGACCAACACTGAAGCTTTCTTT.

This chain links TRBV5-1 with TRBJ2-3; 11 nucleotides agree with TRBD2. V lost 0 bases to trimming and J lost 7 bases; unmatched junction nucleotides: 7. Germline CDR1 reads SGHRS; CDR2 reads YFSETQ. CDR3 length: 16 amino acids. CDR3 residues: CASSLDLAGGLHTQYF. CDR3 in DNA: TGCGCCAGCAGCTTGGATCTAGCGGGGGGCCTACATACGCAGTATTTT.

This clonotype was detected a few times. The CDR3 DNA sequence: TGTGCTAGTGGTCCCAGAGCGGGAAACAATGAGCAGTTCTTC. It is translated as CASGPRAGNNEQFF. V gene TRBV12-5 combines with J gene TRBJ2-1, with 7 nucleotides matching TRBD2. CDR3 size: 14 residues. Trimming took 5 bases from V and 5 from J; bases not matched to a gene: 6. Germline V gene sequence: CDR1 LGHNT, CDR2 FRNRAP. The complete variable domain, with remaining parts taken from reference TRBV12-5 and TRBJ2-1, reads DARVTQTPRHKVTEMGQEVTMRCQPILGHNTVFWYRQTMMQGLELLAYFRNRAPLDDSGMPKDRFSAEMPDATLATLKIQPSEPRDSAVYFCASGPRAGNNEQFFGPGTRLTVL.

In this sample, this clonotype turned up once. The chain couples TRBV29-1 to TRBJ2-6, with D possibly being TRBD2 (5 bases). V was pared by 4 bases and J by 2 bases, with 9 bases between. This CDR3 comprises 14 residues. Germline CDR1 reads SQVTM; CDR2 reads ANQGSEA. In DNA form, the CDR3 reads TGCAGCGTTGCATCGGGAACTGGGGCCAACGTCCTGACTTTC. This encodes CSVASGTGANVLTF.

The table lists this clonotype with many counts. This chain uses TRBV24-1 with TRBJ2-5; D might be TRBD2 (6 bases). The V gene's germline CDR1 is KGHDR and CDR2 SFDVKD. The CDR3 consists of 16 residues. Trimming left V 3 bases short and J 5 bases short, with 18 bases between. The chain's CDR3 is CATSDQGPREAETQYF. CDR3 DNA sequence: TGTGCCACCAGTGATCAAGGCCCCAGGGAGGCGGAGACCCAGTACTTC.

This clonotype was observed a few times. This chain links TRBV12-3 or TRBV12-4 with TRBJ2-3; TRBD2 matches at 8 bases. Trimming at V came to 8 bases and at J to 1 base, leaving 5 bases not matched to a gene. The CDR3 runs 14 residues. The CDR3 DNA follows: TGTGCCAGCGAAACGACTAGCGGCACAGATACGCAGTATTTT. Residues: CASETTSGTDTQYF.

This clonotype was seen a handful of times. The V gene is TRBV28, the J gene TRBJ1-2; 10 bases are a match to TRBD1. Germline V gives CDR1 MDHEN, CDR2 SYDVKM. Unmatched junction bases numbered 11, after V lost 5 bases and J lost 8 bases. The CDR3 is 15 residues long. The CDR3 DNA sequence: TGTGCCAGCAGTCCAACCGGGACAGGGGTAAAGGGCTACACCTTC. This encodes CASSPTGTGVKGYTF.